The T cell receptor (beta chain) under discussion was sequenced for a study of metastatic and nonmetastatic thyroid tumors. About the research overall: Peripheral blood and tumor or nodule samples from malignant and benign thyroid patients were compared.

Treatment of any kind had been given to no patient before thyroid surgery. This clone showed up many times. Authors' processing steps: Between-group CDR3 differences, defined by clinicopathological status, yielded a distant-metastasis classifier for papillary thyroid cancer. TCRdb used MiXCR to call clones anew from the PCR reads. The V and J calls and clone size come from TCRdb's table, not from the authors' own analysis. The table records about 33,000 clones, about a sixth of them present only once. This CDR3 has 14 residues. V dropped 0 bases and J dropped 2 bases, with 9 bases sitting between them. Germline V lookup: CDR1 SGHKS, CDR2 YYEKEE (reference sequence).

The TCR was taken from a male donor with papillary thyroid cancer or a benign thyroid nodule (not recorded which). Some clones in this sample may be carry-over from other donors' samples. This chain connects TRBV5-5 to TRBJ2-7, with D unresolved. The sequenced material came from blood. CDR3 sequence: CASSLDVQAYEQYF. CDR3 in DNA: TGTGCCAGCAGCTTGGATGTGCAAGCCTACGAGCAGTACTTC. The full variable domain, in which reference TRBV5-5 and TRBJ2-7 provide the parts outside the CDR3, is DAGVTQSPTHLIKTRGQQVTLRCSPISGHKSVSWYQQVLGQGPQFIFQYYEKEERGRGNFPDRFSARQFPNYSSELNVNALLLGDSALYLCASSLDVQAYEQYFGPGTRLTVT.